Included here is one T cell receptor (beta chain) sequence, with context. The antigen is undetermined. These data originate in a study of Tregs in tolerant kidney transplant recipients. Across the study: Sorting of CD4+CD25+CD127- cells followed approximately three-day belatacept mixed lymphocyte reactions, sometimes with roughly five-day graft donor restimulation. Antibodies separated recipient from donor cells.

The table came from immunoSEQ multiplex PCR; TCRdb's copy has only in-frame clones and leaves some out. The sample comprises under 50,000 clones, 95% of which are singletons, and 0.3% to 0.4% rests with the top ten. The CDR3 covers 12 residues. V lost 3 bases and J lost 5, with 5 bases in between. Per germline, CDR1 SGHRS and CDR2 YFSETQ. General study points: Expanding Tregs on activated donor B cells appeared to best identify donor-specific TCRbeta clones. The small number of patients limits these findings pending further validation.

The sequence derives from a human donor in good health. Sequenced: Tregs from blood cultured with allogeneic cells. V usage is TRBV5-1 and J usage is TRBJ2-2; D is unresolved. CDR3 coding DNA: TGCGCCAGCAGCTCCTATACCGGGGAGCTGTTTTTT. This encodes CASSSYTGELFF.